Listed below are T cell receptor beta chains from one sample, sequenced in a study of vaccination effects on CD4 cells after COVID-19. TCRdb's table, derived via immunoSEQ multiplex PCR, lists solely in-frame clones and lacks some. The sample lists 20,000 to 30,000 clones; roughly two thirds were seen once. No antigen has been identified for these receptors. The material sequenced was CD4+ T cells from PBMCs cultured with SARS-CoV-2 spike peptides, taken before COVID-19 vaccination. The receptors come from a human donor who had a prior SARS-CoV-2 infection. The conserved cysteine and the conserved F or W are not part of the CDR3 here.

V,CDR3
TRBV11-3,ASSLGGDSDGYT
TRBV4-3,ASSPAHGTGQEPF
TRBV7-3,ASSPDRGSRGYT
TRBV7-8,ASSPYAYEQY
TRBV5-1,ASSPDVTYGYT
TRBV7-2,ASSSPSGGQTDTQY
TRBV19,ASSINAGYEQY
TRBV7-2,ASSKDSGSWGSDTQY
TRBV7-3,ASSLGFSGPYEQY
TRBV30,AWSILVKEETQY
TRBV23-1,ASSEGLADYNEQF
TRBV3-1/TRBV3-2,ASSQVLAGEGEQF
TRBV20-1,SASIAGQETQY
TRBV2,ASSLSTSGAQETQY
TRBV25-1,ASSGYMSTDTQY
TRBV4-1,ASSQDGGQGAAFGYT
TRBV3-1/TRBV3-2,ASSQVDRNSPLH
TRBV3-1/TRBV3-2,ASSQQGVGEQF
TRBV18,ASSPLEDQPQH
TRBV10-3,AISARDGYT
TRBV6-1,ASSEALAYSNQPQH
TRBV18,ASSATSGDTQY
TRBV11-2,ASSLTYWGYEQY
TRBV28,ASIGHPPYEQY
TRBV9,ASSGGTSGGVYNEQF
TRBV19,ASSIRVNYGYT
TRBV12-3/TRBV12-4,ASRTGGKTEAF
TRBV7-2,ASSLGVFRNQETQY
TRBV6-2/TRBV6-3,ASSYGDGYEQY
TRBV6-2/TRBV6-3,ASSNSGQGRGYT
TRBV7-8,ASSSMGAGSAKETQY
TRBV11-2,ASSERSSVGETQY
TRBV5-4,ASSLKLGRTGELF
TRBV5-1,ASTSGGSGNTIY